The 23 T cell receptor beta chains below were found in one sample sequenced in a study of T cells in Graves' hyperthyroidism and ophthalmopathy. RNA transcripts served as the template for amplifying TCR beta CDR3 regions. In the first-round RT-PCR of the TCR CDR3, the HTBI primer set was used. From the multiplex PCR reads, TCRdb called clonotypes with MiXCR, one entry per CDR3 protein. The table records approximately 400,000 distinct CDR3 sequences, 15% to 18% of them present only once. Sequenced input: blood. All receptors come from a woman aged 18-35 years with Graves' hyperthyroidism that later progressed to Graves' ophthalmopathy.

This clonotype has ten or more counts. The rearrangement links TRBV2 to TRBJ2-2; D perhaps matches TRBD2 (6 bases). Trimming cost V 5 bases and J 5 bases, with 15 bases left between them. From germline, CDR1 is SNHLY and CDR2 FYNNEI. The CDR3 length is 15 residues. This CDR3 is CASSSPRGRTGELFF. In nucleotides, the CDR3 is TGTGCCAGCAGTTCCCCCCGGGGGAGGACCGGGGAGCTGTTTTTT.

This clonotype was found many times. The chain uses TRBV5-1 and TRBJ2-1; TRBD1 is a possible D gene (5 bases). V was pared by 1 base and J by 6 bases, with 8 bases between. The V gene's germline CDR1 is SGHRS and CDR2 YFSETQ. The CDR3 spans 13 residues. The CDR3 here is CASSLRQINEQFF. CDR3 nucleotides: TGCGCCAGCAGCTTGCGACAGATCAATGAGCAGTTCTTC.

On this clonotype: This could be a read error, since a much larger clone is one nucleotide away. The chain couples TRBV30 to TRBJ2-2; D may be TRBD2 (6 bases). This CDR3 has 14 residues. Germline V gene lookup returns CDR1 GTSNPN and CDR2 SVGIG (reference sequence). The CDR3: CAWRPTLPTGGLFF. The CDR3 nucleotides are TGTGCCTGGAGGCCAACTCTTCCGACCGGGGGGCTGTTTTTT.

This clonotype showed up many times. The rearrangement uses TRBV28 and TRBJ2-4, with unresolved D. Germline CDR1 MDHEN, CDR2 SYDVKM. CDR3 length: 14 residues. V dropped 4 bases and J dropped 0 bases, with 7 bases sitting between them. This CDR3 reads CASSSTVAKNIQYF. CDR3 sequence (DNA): TGTGCCAGCAGTTCGACGGTAGCCAAAAACATTCAGTACTTC.

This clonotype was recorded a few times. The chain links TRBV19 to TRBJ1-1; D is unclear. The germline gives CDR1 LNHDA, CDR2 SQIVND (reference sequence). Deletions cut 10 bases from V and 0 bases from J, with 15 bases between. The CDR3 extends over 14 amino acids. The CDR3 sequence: CATNINRMNTEAFF. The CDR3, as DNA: TGTGCCACCAATATCAACAGAATGAACACTGAAGCTTTCTTT. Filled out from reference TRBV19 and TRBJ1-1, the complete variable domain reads DGGITQSPKYLFRKEGQNVTLSCEQNLNHDAMYWYRQDPGQGLRLIYYSQIVNDFQKGDIAEGYSVSREKKESFPLTVTSAQKNPTAFYLCATNINRMNTEAFFGQGTRLTVV.

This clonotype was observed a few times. CDR3 in amino acids: CATSDSWSSQPQHF. CDR3 nucleotide sequence: TGTGCCACCAGTGATTCATGGAGTTCTCAGCCCCAGCATTTT. The V gene is TRBV24-1, the J gene TRBJ1-5, with D unresolved. Per the germline V gene, CDR1 is KGHDR and CDR2 is SFDVKD. There are 14 residues in the CDR3. V was clipped by 2 bases and J by 6 bases, with 10 bases between them.

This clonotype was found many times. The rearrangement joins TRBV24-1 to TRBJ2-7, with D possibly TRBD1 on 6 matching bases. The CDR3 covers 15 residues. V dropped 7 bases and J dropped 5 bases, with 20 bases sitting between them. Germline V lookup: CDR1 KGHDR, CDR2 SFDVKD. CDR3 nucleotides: TGTGCCACCAGCTCGCCGTTGGACAGCTTGAACGAGCAGTACTTC. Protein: CATSSPLDSLNEQYF.

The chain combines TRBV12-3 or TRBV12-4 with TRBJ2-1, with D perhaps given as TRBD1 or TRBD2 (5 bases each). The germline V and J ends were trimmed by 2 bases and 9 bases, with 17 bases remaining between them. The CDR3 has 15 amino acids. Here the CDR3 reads CASSLSGSARGEQFF. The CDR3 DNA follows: TGTGCCAGCAGTTTATCAGGGAGCGCTAGGGGTGAGCAGTTCTTC.

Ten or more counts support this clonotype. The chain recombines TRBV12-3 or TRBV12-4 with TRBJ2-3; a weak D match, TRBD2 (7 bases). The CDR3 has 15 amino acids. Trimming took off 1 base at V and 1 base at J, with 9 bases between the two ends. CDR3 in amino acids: CASSLGEGGTDTQYF. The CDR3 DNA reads TGTGCCAGCAGTTTAGGGGAGGGGGGCACAGATACGCAGTATTTT.

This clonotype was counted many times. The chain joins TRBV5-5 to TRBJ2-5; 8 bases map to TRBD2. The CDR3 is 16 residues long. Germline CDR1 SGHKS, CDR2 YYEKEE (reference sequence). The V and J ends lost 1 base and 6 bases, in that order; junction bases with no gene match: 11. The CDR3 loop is CASSLNSTGGVKTQYF. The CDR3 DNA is TGTGCCAGCAGCTTGAATTCTACGGGAGGGGTGAAGACCCAGTACTTC.

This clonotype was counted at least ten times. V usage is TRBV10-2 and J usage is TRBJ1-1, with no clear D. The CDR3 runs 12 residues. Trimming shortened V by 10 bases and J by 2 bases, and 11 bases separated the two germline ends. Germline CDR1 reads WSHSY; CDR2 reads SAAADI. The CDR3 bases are TGCGCCACAGCGTGGGATAACACTGAAGCTTTCTTT. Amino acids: CATAWDNTEAFF.

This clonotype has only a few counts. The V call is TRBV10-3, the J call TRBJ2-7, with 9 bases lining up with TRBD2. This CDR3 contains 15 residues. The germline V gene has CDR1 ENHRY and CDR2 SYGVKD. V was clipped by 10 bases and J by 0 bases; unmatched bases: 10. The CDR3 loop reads CATRLAGSGSYEQYF. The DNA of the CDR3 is TGTGCCACCCGGCTAGCGGGATCTGGCTCCTACGAGCAGTACTTC.

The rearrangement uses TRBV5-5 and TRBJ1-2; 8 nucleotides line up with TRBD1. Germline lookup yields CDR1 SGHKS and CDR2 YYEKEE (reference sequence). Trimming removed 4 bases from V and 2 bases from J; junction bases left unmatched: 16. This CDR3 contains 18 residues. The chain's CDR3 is CASSKLVLDREPNYGYTF. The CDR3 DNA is TGTGCCAGCAGCAAATTGGTCCTGGACAGGGAACCAAACTATGGCTACACCTTC.

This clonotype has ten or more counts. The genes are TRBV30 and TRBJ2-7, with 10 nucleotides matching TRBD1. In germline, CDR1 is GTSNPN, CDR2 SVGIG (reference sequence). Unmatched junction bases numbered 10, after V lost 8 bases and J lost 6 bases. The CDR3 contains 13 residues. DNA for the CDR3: TGTGCCGGAACCGGGACAGGGGTTAGCGAGCAGTACTTC. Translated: CAGTGTGVSEQYF.

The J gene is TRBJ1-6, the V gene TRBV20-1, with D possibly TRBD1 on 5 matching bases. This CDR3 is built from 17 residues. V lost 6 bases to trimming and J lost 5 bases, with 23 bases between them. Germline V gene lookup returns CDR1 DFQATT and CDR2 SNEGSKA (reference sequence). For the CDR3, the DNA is TGCAGTGCCCGGCCCCTGGCAGTTCGGGGGAATAATTCACCCCTCCACTTT. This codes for CSARPLAVRGNNSPLHF.

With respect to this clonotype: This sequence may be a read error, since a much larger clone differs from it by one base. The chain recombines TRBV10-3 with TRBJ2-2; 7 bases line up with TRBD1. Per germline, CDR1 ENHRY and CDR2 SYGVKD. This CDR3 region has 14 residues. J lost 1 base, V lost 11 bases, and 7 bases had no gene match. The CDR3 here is CAVTGDRNTGELFF. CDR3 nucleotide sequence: TGTGCCGTCACAGGGGACAGGAACACCGGGGAGCTGTTTTTT.

CDR3 sequence: CASSFHGVAGQETQYF. The CDR3 DNA follows: TGTGCCAGCAGTTTTCACGGTGTGGCAGGGCAAGAGACCCAGTACTTC. V and J are TRBV27 and TRBJ2-5; possibly TRBD1 for D (5 bases). Germline CDR1 is MNHEY and CDR2 is SMNVEV (reference sequence). The V end was cut by 3 bases, the J end by 2 bases, with 16 bases between. The CDR3 consists of 16 residues.

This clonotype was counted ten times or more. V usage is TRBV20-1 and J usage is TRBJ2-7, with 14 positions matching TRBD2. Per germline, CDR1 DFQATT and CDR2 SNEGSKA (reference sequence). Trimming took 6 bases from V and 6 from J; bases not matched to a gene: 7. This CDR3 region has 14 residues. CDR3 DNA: TGCAGTGCCCAAGGGACTAGCGGGAGTGTCGAGCAGTACTTC. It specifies CSAQGTSGSVEQYF.

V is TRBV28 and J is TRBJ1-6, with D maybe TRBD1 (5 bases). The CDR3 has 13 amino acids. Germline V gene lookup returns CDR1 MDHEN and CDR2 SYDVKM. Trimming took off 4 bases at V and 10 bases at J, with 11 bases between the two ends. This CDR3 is CASSYTGGSPLHF. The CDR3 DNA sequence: TGTGCCAGCAGTTATACAGGAGGGTCACCCCTCCACTTT.

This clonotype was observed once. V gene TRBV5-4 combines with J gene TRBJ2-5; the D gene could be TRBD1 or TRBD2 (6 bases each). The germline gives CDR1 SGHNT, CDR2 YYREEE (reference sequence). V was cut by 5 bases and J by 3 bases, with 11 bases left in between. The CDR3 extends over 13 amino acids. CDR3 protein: CASRAGGKETQYF. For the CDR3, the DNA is TGTGCCAGCAGGGCCGGGGGCAAAGAGACCCAGTACTTC.

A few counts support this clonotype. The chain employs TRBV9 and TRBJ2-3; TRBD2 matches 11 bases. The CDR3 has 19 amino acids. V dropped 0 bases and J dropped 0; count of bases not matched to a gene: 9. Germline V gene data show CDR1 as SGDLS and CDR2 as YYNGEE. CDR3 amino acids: CASSVGLGTSGGSTDTQYF. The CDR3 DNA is TGTGCCAGCAGCGTAGGATTAGGGACTAGCGGAGGTAGCACAGATACGCAGTATTTT.

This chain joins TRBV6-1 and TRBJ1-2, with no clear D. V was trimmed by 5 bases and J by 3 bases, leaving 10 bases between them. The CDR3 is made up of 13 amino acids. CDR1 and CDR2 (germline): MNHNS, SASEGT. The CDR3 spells CASSLFGDYGYTF. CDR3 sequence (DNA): TGTGCCAGCAGTCTATTCGGAGACTATGGCTACACCTTC.

In nucleotides, the CDR3 is TGTGCCAGCAGCGCCTACCAGGGTGGCTACACCTTC. Protein: CASSAYQGGYTF. The chain employs TRBV9 and TRBJ1-2; D perhaps matches TRBD1 (5 bases). V lost 3 bases and J lost 7, with 10 bases in between. Germline CDR1 is SGDLS and CDR2 is YYNGEE. There are 12 residues in the CDR3.